These 13 T cell receptor beta chains were all obtained from the same sample, sequenced in a study of identical twins. Each CDR3 protein gets one entry after TCRdb re-called the 5' RACE reads with MiXCR. The sample records some 760,000 distinct CDR3 sequences, 15% to 20% being singletons. This same sample was also taken into another study, of T cells expressing NK-cell markers.

Sequenced sample: PBMCs. The origin of the receptors is a woman aged 18-29 years in good health.

In this sample, this clonotype turned up a few times. The CDR3 region has the DNA TGTGCCAGCAGCCAAGAGAGGGGACACACCGGGGAGCTGTTTTTT. It encodes CASSQERGHTGELFF. The chain combines TRBV6-1 with TRBJ2-2; the D gene could be TRBD1 or TRBD2 (5 bases each). This CDR3 spans 15 amino acids. Germline-derived CDR1 and CDR2 are MNHNS and SASEGT. Trimming took 6 bases from V and 3 from J, leaving 14 bases between them.

The CDR3 reads CASSSPNSNQPQHF. The CDR3 nucleotides read TGTGCCAGCAGCTCCCCTAATAGCAATCAGCCCCAGCATTTT. This chain links TRBV7-9 with TRBJ1-5, with D uncertain. The CDR3 sequence is 14 residues long. V was pared by 4 bases and J by 0 bases, with 7 bases between. Germline-derived CDR1 and CDR2 are SEHNR and FQNEAQ (reference sequence).

Many counts were recorded for this clonotype. The V and J genes are TRBV6-5 and TRBJ1-1; D not certain. Germline CDR1 and CDR2: MNHEY and SVGAGI. The CDR3 consists of 11 residues. The V end was cut by 1 base, the J end by 10 bases, with 7 bases between. CDR3 residues: CASSYFGRAFF. The CDR3 DNA is TGTGCCAGCAGTTACTTCGGTCGAGCTTTCTTT.

This clonotype was seen a few times. This sequence joins TRBV9 and TRBJ2-4; 9 positions agree with TRBD1. This CDR3 has 15 amino acids. Unmatched junction bases numbered 10, after V lost 4 bases and J lost 8 bases. CDR1 is SGDLS, CDR2 YYNGEE, per germline. The CDR3 bases are TGTGCCAGCAGCACCTCCGGGACAGGGATAGACATTCAGTACTTC. This translates into CASSTSGTGIDIQYF.

The table lists this clonotype with a few counts. This chain connects TRBV6-2 or TRBV6-3 to TRBJ2-2, with D tentatively TRBD2 (6 bases). This CDR3 has 16 amino acids. Germline V gene lookup returns CDR1 MNHEY and CDR2 SVGEGT. V was shortened by 0 bases and J by 1 base, with 9 bases between the two germline ends. This CDR3 reads CASSYSGLLNTGELFF. Here the CDR3 DNA reads TGTGCCAGCAGTTACTCGGGACTCCTGAACACCGGGGAGCTGTTTTTT.

The chain combines TRBV18 with TRBJ1-4; TRBD1 matches at 8 bases. Germline V gene sequence: CDR1 KGHSH, CDR2 LQKENI. The J segment lost 6 bases and the V segment lost 4 bases, leaving 4 bases of the junction unmatched. This CDR3 region has 14 residues. The CDR3 sequence is CASSRETGDEKLFF. The DNA for the CDR3 is TGTGCCAGCTCACGCGAGACAGGGGATGAAAAACTGTTTTTT.

The chain couples TRBV7-9 to TRBJ1-4; no reliable D call. Germline lookup yields CDR1 SEHNR and CDR2 FQNEAQ (reference sequence). The CDR3 has 16 amino acids. V was trimmed by 5 bases and J by 3 bases, leaving 16 bases between them. The CDR3 loop is CASSPDSGGSNEKLFF. CDR3 sequence (DNA): TGTGCCAGCAGCCCCGATTCGGGTGGTTCTAATGAAAAACTGTTTTTT.

The J gene is TRBJ1-1, the V gene TRBV2, with a tentative D call TRBD1 (5 bases). This CDR3 contains 16 residues. Germline V gene lookup returns CDR1 SNHLY and CDR2 FYNNEI. Trimming cost V 7 bases and J 2 bases, with 20 bases left between them. The CDR3, as DNA: TGTGCCAGCATTTCGGCGTTCGTGGGGGGAAACACTGAAGCTTTCTTT. Its protein product is CASISAFVGGNTEAFF.

The chain is built from TRBV29-1 and TRBJ1-2; no definite D call. Germline assignment: CDR1 SQVTM and CDR2 ANQGSEA. There are 13 residues in the CDR3. Trimming took off 3 bases at V and 2 bases at J, with 10 bases between the two ends. CDR3 DNA: TGCAGCGTTGATACGGAAAAAAACTATGGCTACACCTTC. Protein product: CSVDTEKNYGYTF.

The chain links TRBV12-3 or TRBV12-4 to TRBJ2-1; 8 positions agree with TRBD2. With V trimmed by 10 bases and J by 8 bases, 16 bases remained unmatched. The CDR3 is 15 amino acids. The CDR3 protein is CAIQGGTSLLHEQFF. The CDR3 region has the DNA TGTGCCATCCAAGGCGGGACTAGTTTGCTACATGAGCAGTTCTTC.

The rearrangement uses TRBV10-3 and TRBJ2-1, with a possible D match to TRBD2 (5 bases). The V and J ends lost 0 bases and 2 bases respectively, with 14 bases between them. Per germline, CDR1 ENHRY and CDR2 SYGVKD. CDR3 length: 17 amino acids. CDR3 bases: TGTGCCATCAGTGAGTCCGGTACGGACTCGACCTACAATGAGCAGTTCTTC. Its protein is CAISESGTDSTYNEQFF.

This clonotype has more than one count but fewer than ten. The J gene is TRBJ2-3, the V gene TRBV11-1; possible D gene TRBD2, 6 bases. The CDR3 covers 13 residues. Germline V lookup: CDR1 SGHAT, CDR2 FQDESV (reference sequence). The ends were cut back, 5 bases at V and 5 bases at J, with 11 bases in the middle. CDR3 region: CASSPGLRDTQYF. CDR3 nucleotide sequence: TGTGCCAGCAGCCCGGGACTCCGAGATACGCAGTATTTT.

This clonotype was counted a few times. V gene TRBV12-3 or TRBV12-4 combines with J gene TRBJ1-2; 7 nucleotides line up with TRBD1. V lost 7 bases and J lost 12; bases outside the gene matches: 14. The CDR3 contains 13 residues. The CDR3 loop is CASTLPPDRDDTF. The DNA for the CDR3 is TGTGCCAGCACTCTTCCCCCCGACAGGGACGACACCTTC.